Listed below are T cell receptor beta chains from one sample, sequenced in a study of T cells in Graves' hyperthyroidism and ophthalmopathy. TCRdb redid the calling of the multiplex PCR reads with MiXCR, one entry per CDR3 protein. The sample has around 340,000 distinct CDR3 sequences; approximately 14% are singletons. The sequencing input was blood. These receptors all come from a woman aged 25 to 45 with Graves' hyperthyroidism. The CDR3 runs from the conserved cysteine through the conserved F or W. A D gene is named only where the DNA matches it firmly. Some rows have no size entry. The others give once, few or many, or a class for an expanded clone.

V: TRBV6-1
J: TRBJ2-3
size: many
D: -
DNA: TGTGCCAGCAGCCAAGGCGAGACTAAGCAGTATTTT
CDR3: CASSQGETKQYF

V: TRBV7-2
J: TRBJ1-2
size: many
D: -
DNA: TGTGCCAGCAGCTTCAGATGGGACTATGGCTACACCTTC
CDR3: CASSFRWDYGYTF

V: TRBV14
J: TRBJ2-3
size: -
D: -
DNA: TGTGCCAGCAGCCAATGGACGAGTGTGGCAGGAGATACGCAGTATTTT
CDR3: CASSQWTSVAGDTQYF

V: TRBV7-3
J: TRBJ2-1
size: few
D: TRBD2
DNA: TGTGCCAGCAAACTAGCGGGAGGGTACAATGAGCAGTTCTTC
CDR3: CASKLAGGYNEQFF

V: TRBV20-1
J: TRBJ2-1
size: few
D: TRBD2
DNA: TGCGGTGCTAGAGATGGGACTAGCGCCTACAATGAGCAGTTCTTC
CDR3: CGARDGTSAYNEQFF

V: TRBV20-1
J: TRBJ1-1
size: many
D: TRBD1
DNA: TGCAGCCCATCGGCCGGGACAGTGAACACTGAAGCTTTCTTT
CDR3: CSPSAGTVNTEAFF

V: TRBV18
J: TRBJ1-1
size: -
D: -
DNA: TGTGCCAGCTCACCACAGGGTAAGGACACTGAAGCTTTCTTT
CDR3: CASSPQGKDTEAFF

V: TRBV28
J: TRBJ1-4
size: many
D: TRBD1
DNA: TGTGCCAGCAGTTTACCAACCAGGCTACAGGGGGGAAGTGAAAAACTGTTTTTT
CDR3: CASSLPTRLQGGSEKLFF

V: TRBV10-3
J: TRBJ1-1
size: few
D: -
DNA: TGTGCCATCAGTGAGGGGACGGTGAACACTGAAGCTTTCTTT
CDR3: CAISEGTVNTEAFF

V: TRBV7-2
J: TRBJ2-7
size: many
D: -
DNA: TGTGCCAGCAGCTTGGTGTACGAGCAGTACTTC
CDR3: CASSLVYEQYF

V: TRBV7-8
J: TRBJ1-5
size: many
D: -
DNA: TGTGCCAGCAGCCCCGACTGGCTCAATCAGCCCCAGCATTTT
CDR3: CASSPDWLNQPQHF

V: TRBV6-2/TRBV6-3
J: TRBJ2-2
size: -
D: TRBD2
DNA: TGTGCCAGCCTAACTAGCGGGAGGGCCGGGGAGCTGTTTTTT
CDR3: CASLTSGRAGELFF